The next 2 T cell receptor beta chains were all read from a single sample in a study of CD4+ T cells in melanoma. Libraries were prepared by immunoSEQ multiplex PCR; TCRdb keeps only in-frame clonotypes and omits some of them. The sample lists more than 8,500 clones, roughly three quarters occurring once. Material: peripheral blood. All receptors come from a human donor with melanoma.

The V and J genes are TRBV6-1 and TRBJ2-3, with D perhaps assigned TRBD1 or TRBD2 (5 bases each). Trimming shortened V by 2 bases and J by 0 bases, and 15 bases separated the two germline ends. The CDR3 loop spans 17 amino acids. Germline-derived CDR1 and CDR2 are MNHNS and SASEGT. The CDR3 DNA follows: TGTGCCAGCAGTGAAAGAGGGCCAGGGATAAGCACAGATACGCAGTATTTT. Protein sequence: CASSERGPGISTDTQYF.

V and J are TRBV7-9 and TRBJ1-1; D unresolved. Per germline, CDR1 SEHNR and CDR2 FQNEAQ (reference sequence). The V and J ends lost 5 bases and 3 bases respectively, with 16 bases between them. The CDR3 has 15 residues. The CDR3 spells CASSPADGLDTEAFF. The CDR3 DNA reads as TGTGCCAGCAGCCCCGCGGACGGTTTGGACACTGAAGCTTTCTTT.